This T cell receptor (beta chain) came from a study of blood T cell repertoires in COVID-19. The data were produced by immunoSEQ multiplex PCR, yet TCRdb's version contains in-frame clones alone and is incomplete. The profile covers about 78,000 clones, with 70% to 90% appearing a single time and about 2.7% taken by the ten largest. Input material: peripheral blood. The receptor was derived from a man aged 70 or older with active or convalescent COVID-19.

Here the CDR3 reads CASSGVASGANTGELFF. CDR3 DNA: TGCGCCAGCAGTGGGGTGGCTAGCGGGGCGAACACCGGGGAGCTGTTTTTT. The chain is built from TRBV10-2 and TRBJ2-2; 9 nucleotides align to TRBD2. The CDR3 length is 17 residues. Looked up from germline, CDR1 is WSHSY and CDR2 is SAAADI. With 4 bases clipped from V and 0 bases from J, the junction kept 6 bases outside the gene matches.